This T cell receptor (beta chain) was documented in a study of T cell repertoires in cytomegalovirus infection. Study overall: The authors relied on CMV epitopes, both recently identified HLA-C-restricted and well-studied HLA-B-restricted.

TCRdb re-derived calls from the reads in MiXCR, one entry per CDR3 protein. The profile covers around 900,000 distinct CDR3 sequences, with around 29% appearing a single time and roughly 13% taken by the ten largest. As regards this clonotype: Antigen: not known.

With V trimmed by 5 bases and J by 0 bases, 5 bases remained unmatched. The CDR3 is 16 amino acids. Per the germline V gene, CDR1 is MNHEY and CDR2 is SMNVEV (reference sequence). This sample comprised cultured CD8+ T cells from PBMCs, obtained from culture after CMV antigen stimulation. The chain links TRBV27 to TRBJ2-5; the match to TRBD2 covers 11 bases. The receptor comes from a human donor in good health (CMV status not recorded). Some clones in this sample may be carry-over from other donors' samples. CDR3 loop: CASSHPSGGYQETQYF. CDR3 sequence (DNA): TGTGCCAGCAGTCACCCTAGCGGGGGGTACCAAGAGACCCAGTACTTC.